Below are 23 T cell receptor beta chains sequenced from a single sample in a study of long-term antiretroviral therapy in people with HIV. It was version v3.0 of the immunoSEQ assay that was run at survey level. The assay was immunoSEQ multiplex PCR, and TCRdb's table has in-frame clones only and misses some. The profile shows about 26,000 clones, approximately 86% of them singletons. Material: unsorted PBMCs, obtained about 2.6 years after starting antiretroviral therapy. These receptor sequences come from a man in his forties with HIV.

The genes are TRBV10-3 and TRBJ2-3; no clear D. In germline, CDR1 is ENHRY, CDR2 SYGVKD. The V and J ends lost 3 bases and 4 bases respectively, with 8 bases between them. The CDR3 covers 13 residues. The CDR3 sequence: CAISELQPDTQYF. The CDR3 DNA sequence: TGTGCCATCAGTGAACTACAGCCAGATACGCAGTATTTT.

This clone has only one observation. The chain uses TRBV7-9 and TRBJ2-6; perhaps TRBD2 as D (7 bases). The V gene's germline CDR1 is SEHNR and CDR2 FQNEAQ (reference sequence). V was clipped by 2 bases and J by 0 bases, with 14 bases between them. The CDR3 has 18 amino acids. The CDR3 is CASSLWGGLHSGANVLTF. The CDR3, as DNA: TGTGCCAGCAGCTTATGGGGGGGGCTCCACTCTGGGGCCAACGTCCTGACTTTC.

This clone was seen just once. CDR3: CASSLEGARSGNTIYF. CDR3 DNA sequence: TGCGCCAGCAGCTTGGAGGGGGCGCGCTCTGGAAACACCATATATTTT. V usage is TRBV5-1 and J usage is TRBJ1-3; 7 bases match TRBD1. The CDR3 runs to 16 residues. Germline V gene sequence: CDR1 SGHRS, CDR2 YFSETQ. Losses at the gene ends were 0 bases for V and 0 bases for J; bases not matched to a gene: 3.

In its sample, this clone was seen a few times. The genes are TRBV5-1 and TRBJ1-3; 10 nucleotides match TRBD1. Germline CDR1 reads SGHRS; CDR2 reads YFSETQ. Trimming took 3 bases from V and 4 from J; bases not matched to a gene: 7. The CDR3 has 16 amino acids. This CDR3 is CASSSTGGWTGNTIYF. CDR3 DNA: TGCGCCAGCAGCTCGACAGGGGGCTGGACAGGAAACACCATATATTTT.

The chain employs TRBV6-6 and TRBJ1-5; 8 bases align to TRBD1. The CDR3 is 14 amino acids. V lost 5 bases, J lost 6 bases, and 6 bases stayed unmatched. Per germline, CDR1 MNHNY and CDR2 SVGAGI (reference sequence). The CDR3 coding sequence is TGTGCCAGCAGTGGGACAGGAGTGGTTCAGCCCCAGCATTTT. Its protein product is CASSGTGVVQPQHF.

The chain links TRBV7-6 to TRBJ1-1, with 7 bases aligning to TRBD1. V was pared by 5 bases and J by 4 bases, with 4 bases of the junction left unmatched. Germline loops: CDR1 SGHVS, CDR2 FNYEAQ. The CDR3 is 13 amino acids. CDR3 residues: CASSPTGFTEAFF. CDR3 in DNA: TGTGCCAGCAGCCCGACAGGGTTCACTGAAGCTTTCTTT.

CDR3 bases: TGTGCCAGCAGCGTAGGTGGGGTGGCCCGCACAGATACGCAGTATTTT. It specifies CASSVGGVARTDTQYF. The genes are TRBV9 and TRBJ2-3; no clear D gene. Germline loops: CDR1 SGDLS, CDR2 YYNGEE. V dropped 0 bases and J dropped 1 base, with 12 bases sitting between them. The CDR3 contains 16 residues.

The V gene is TRBV11-2, the J gene TRBJ1-2; TRBD1 might be the D (6 bases). Germline lookup yields CDR1 SGHAT and CDR2 FQNNGV. The V gene lost 3 bases and the J gene lost 3 bases, with 11 bases spanning the gap. The length of the CDR3 is 14 residues. Here the CDR3 reads CASSFSRGDYGYTF. The CDR3 DNA reads as TGTGCCAGCAGCTTTAGCAGGGGTGACTATGGCTACACCTTC. Supplemented by reference TRBV11-2 and TRBJ1-2, the full variable domain reads EAGVAQSPRYKIIEKRQSVAFWCNPISGHATLYWYQQILGQGPKLLIQFQNNGVVDDSQLPKDRFSAERLKGVDSTLKIQPAKLEDSAVYLCASSFSRGDYGYTFGSGTRLTVV.

The chain combines TRBV5-1 with TRBJ2-1; 10 bases are shared with TRBD2. The trim removed 5 bases at V and 3 bases at J, leaving 8 bases unmatched. Germline CDR1 is SGHRS and CDR2 is YFSETQ. The CDR3 contains 16 residues. The CDR3 DNA reads TGCGCCAGCAGTTCTAGAGCGGGAGGGATCTACAATGAGCAGTTCTTC. This encodes CASSSRAGGIYNEQFF.

This clone was seen a single time. This sequence joins TRBV28 and TRBJ1-5; maybe TRBD1 (6 bases). V was clipped by 3 bases and J by 7 bases, with 13 bases between them. Germline V gene sequence: CDR1 MDHEN, CDR2 SYDVKM. This CDR3 is built from 14 residues. CDR3 sequence (DNA): TGTGCCAGCAGTTTTTACAGGGAGGGCCAGCCCCAGCATTTT. It codes for CASSFYREGQPQHF.

Regarding this clone: Relative to the germline gene, one junction end is altered; a read error may explain this. The rearrangement uses TRBV7-7 and TRBJ1-5; perhaps TRBD1 as D (6 bases). Germline loops: CDR1 SSHAT, CDR2 FNYEAQ (reference sequence). The CDR3 covers 13 residues. CDR3 loop: CASSTGLDQPQHF. The DNA of the CDR3 is TGTGCTAGCAGTACAGGGTTGGATCAGCCCCAGCATTTT.

The genes are TRBV6-1 and TRBJ1-6; D possibly corresponds to TRBD1 (6 bases). V lost 0 bases to trimming and J lost 7 bases, with 13 bases between them. The germline gives CDR1 MNHNS, CDR2 SASEGT. The length of the CDR3 is 16 residues. This CDR3 is CASSEAQGLGNSPLHF. The CDR3 region has the DNA TGTGCCAGCAGTGAAGCACAGGGCTTGGGGAATTCACCCCTCCACTTT.

V usage is TRBV7-2 and J usage is TRBJ2-5, with 8 positions matching TRBD2. With V trimmed by 1 base and J by 13 bases, 14 bases remained unmatched. Germline loops: CDR1 SGHTA, CDR2 FQGNSA. The CDR3 consists of 15 residues. This CDR3 is CASSLGASGLHRGYF. The CDR3 DNA is TGTGCCAGCAGCTTAGGAGCTAGCGGGCTTCACCGGGGGTACTTC.

This clone has a single count. The chain recombines TRBV4-3 with TRBJ2-7; 12 bases match TRBD2. The CDR3 consists of 16 residues. Germline CDR1 and CDR2: LGHNA and YSLEER. Trimming cost V 0 bases and J 2 bases; bases outside gene matches: 2. CDR3 in amino acids: CASSQDRLAGAYEQYF. DNA for the CDR3: TGCGCCAGCAGCCAAGATCGACTAGCGGGGGCCTACGAGCAGTACTTC.

The chain has TRBV25-1 and TRBJ2-3; unclear D gene. The CDR3 has 14 residues. V dropped 0 bases and J dropped 3 bases, with 7 bases sitting between them. Germline assignment: CDR1 MGHDK and CDR2 SYGVNS. CDR3 bases: TGTGCCAGCAGTGAATACGCTTTGACAGATACGCAGTATTTT. Translated: CASSEYALTDTQYF. Full variable domain (outside the CDR3, taken from reference TRBV25-1 and TRBJ2-3): EADIYQTPRYLVIGTGKKITLECSQTMGHDKMYWYQQDPGMELHLIHYSYGVNSTEKGDLSSESTVSRIRTEHFPLTLESARPSHTSQYLCASSEYALTDTQYFGPGTRLTVL.

The genes are TRBV6-5 and TRBJ2-2, with 7 bases aligning to TRBD1. CDR1 is MNHEY and CDR2 is SVGAGI in the germline V gene. The CDR3 totals 16 residues. After removal of 0 bases from V and 4 bases from J, the junction contained 5 bases not matched to a gene. The CDR3 loop reads CASSYSTGAGTGELFF. CDR3 in DNA: TGTGCCAGCAGTTACTCAACAGGGGCCGGCACCGGGGAGCTGTTTTTT.

The gene calls are TRBV28 and TRBJ2-1; possibly TRBD2 for D (6 bases). This CDR3 is 13 amino acids long. The germline V and J ends were trimmed by 6 bases and 5 bases, with 11 bases remaining between them. The germline CDR1 and CDR2 sequences are MDHEN and SYDVKM. The CDR3 protein is CASSGGTDNEQFF. The CDR3 DNA reads as TGTGCCAGCAGCGGCGGGACGGACAATGAGCAGTTCTTC.

The chain uses TRBV5-6 and TRBJ1-1, with unresolved D. V lost 6 bases and J 5 bases, leaving 17 bases between the germline ends. This CDR3 is 14 amino acids long. Germline V gene lookup returns CDR1 SGHDT and CDR2 YYEEEE. This CDR3 reads CASKLGPEGTEAFF. For the CDR3, the DNA is TGTGCCAGCAAGCTCGGTCCCGAAGGGACTGAAGCTTTCTTT.

This chain links TRBV5-6 with TRBJ2-1; D is undetermined. V dropped 4 bases and J dropped 6 bases, with 5 bases sitting between them. Per germline, CDR1 SGHDT and CDR2 YYEEEE. The CDR3 contains 11 residues. CDR3 nucleotides: TGTGCCAGCAGCACTTTCAATGAGCAGTTCTTC. It encodes CASSTFNEQFF.

A remark on this clone: At one boundary the junction diverges from the germline segment, which might be a read error. This chain uses TRBV5-4 with TRBJ1-6; D is possibly TRBD1 (6 bases). CDR3 length equals 15 residues. Germline CDR1 is SGHNT and CDR2 is YYREEE (reference sequence). CDR3 region: CASSLGQGSDSPLHF. The CDR3 DNA follows: TGTGCCAGCAGTTTGGGCCAGGGGTCTGATTCACCCCTCCACTTT.

This chain uses TRBV28 with TRBJ2-7; tentative D call: TRBD1 (6 bases). V lost 5 bases to trimming and J lost 5 bases, with 10 bases between them. The length of the CDR3 is 12 residues. Germline CDR1 reads MDHEN; CDR2 reads SYDVKM. CDR3 nucleotides: TGTGCCAGCAGTCCCAGGGGCGACGAGCAGTACTTC. Its translation is CASSPRGDEQYF.

The rearrangement joins TRBV30 to TRBJ1-1; no firm D call. Germline V CDR1 and CDR2: GTSNPN, SVGIG (reference sequence). V gave up 5 bases and J gave up 7 bases, with 11 bases separating them. The CDR3 has 11 amino acids. The CDR3 protein is CAWEGPIEAFF. CDR3 DNA: TGTGCCTGGGAAGGACCGATTGAAGCTTTCTTT.

The chain combines TRBV9 with TRBJ1-1; D call uncertain. The V and J ends lost 0 bases and 7 bases respectively, with 7 bases between them. Germline V lookup: CDR1 SGDLS, CDR2 YYNGEE. The CDR3 is 12 residues long. The CDR3 loop reads CASSVGGGEAFF. CDR3 bases: TGTGCCAGCAGCGTAGGTGGCGGTGAAGCTTTCTTT.